Below, 5 T cell receptor beta chains from the same sample are listed, as sequenced in a study of cytomegalovirus exposure and HLA in healthy donors. Amplification used 60 Vbeta primers and 13 Jbeta primers. The protocol was immunoSEQ multiplex PCR, while the TCRdb copy is restricted to in-frame clones and leaves out a portion. Of over 70,000 clones in the sample, around 71% are singletons; the top ten hold approximately 2.3%. Sequencing used PBMCs. Every receptor here comes from a man younger than 45 in good health and CMV-seronegative.

This clone turned up a few times. V usage is TRBV7-2 and J usage is TRBJ2-1, with 10 bases that match TRBD2. The CDR3 extends over 14 amino acids. After removal of 1 base from V and 9 bases from J, the junction contained 3 bases not matched to a gene. The germline gives CDR1 SGHTA, CDR2 FQGNSA. The CDR3 loop is CASSLGSSGSEQFF. CDR3 coding DNA: TGTGCCAGCAGCTTAGGATCTAGCGGGAGTGAGCAGTTCTTC.

The J gene is TRBJ2-1, the V gene TRBV27; D gene ambiguous. Trimming removed 6 bases at V and 6 bases at J, with 12 bases between. Germline values: CDR1 MNHEY, CDR2 SMNVEV (reference sequence). This CDR3 has 13 amino acids. CDR3 bases: TGTGCCAGCAGCCTTGGGCAGGTCAATGAGCAGTTCTTC. It encodes CASSLGQVNEQFF.

The table lists this clone with a count of one. J is TRBJ2-7 and V is TRBV6-5; TRBD1 agrees at 7 bases. The CDR3 is made up of 13 amino acids. Trimming took 10 bases from V and 4 from J; bases not matched to a gene: 10. Germline V gives CDR1 MNHEY, CDR2 SVGAGI. For the CDR3, the DNA is TGTGCCACCGCCCGGGACAGAACTTACGAGCAGTACTTC. Protein product: CATARDRTYEQYF.

J is TRBJ2-5 and V is TRBV28; 14 nucleotides line up with TRBD2. From germline, CDR1 is MDHEN and CDR2 SYDVKM. The CDR3 spans 19 residues. V lost 6 bases to trimming and J lost 2 bases; unmatched junction nucleotides: 14. In nucleotides, the CDR3 is TGTGCCAGCAGACCGGACAGGGGTGGGACTAGCGGGAGTCAAGAGACCCAGTACTTC. Translating gives CASRPDRGGTSGSQETQYF. Together with reference TRBV28 and TRBJ2-5, the CDR3 gives the full variable domain: DVKVTQSSRYLVKRTGEKVFLECVQDMDHENMFWYRQDPGLGLRLIYFSYDVKMKEKGDIPEGYSVSREKKERFSLILESASTNQTSMYLCASRPDRGGTSGSQETQYFGPGTRLLVL.

The chain links TRBV9 to TRBJ1-1; possibly TRBD1 for D (6 bases). The CDR3 is 14 residues long. CDR1 SGDLS and CDR2 YYNGEE come from the germline V gene. The V end lost 4 bases, the J end lost 2 bases, and 12 bases lay between the germline ends. The DNA for the CDR3 is TGTGCCAGCAGCCCCCAGACAGGAAACACTGAAGCTTTCTTT. Its protein is CASSPQTGNTEAFF.